A single sample gave rise to the 22 T cell receptor beta chains below, sequenced in a study of T cell repertoires in cytomegalovirus infection. Each CDR3 protein is one row after TCRdb ran MiXCR on the reads. Of roughly 280,000 distinct CDR3 sequences in the sample, about 20% were seen once. Their antigens are not known. This sample comprised cultured PBMCs, obtained from culture after CMV antigen stimulation. These receptors all stem from a human donor in good health (CMV status not recorded). Some clones in this sample may be carry-over from other donors' samples.

The chain is built from TRBV6-2 or TRBV6-3 and TRBJ2-7, with TRBD2 matching over 10 bases. Germline assignment: CDR1 MNHEY and CDR2 SVGEGT. The V segment lost 6 bases and the J segment 7 bases; nucleotides outside the gene matches: 9. The CDR3 extends over 14 amino acids. For the CDR3, the DNA is TGTGCCAGCAGCCGCGGGGTAGCGGGAGGTGAGCAGTACTTC. The encoded protein is CASSRGVAGGEQYF.

The chain recombines TRBV5-4 with TRBJ2-3, with a tentative D call TRBD2 (5 bases). Trimming stripped 4 bases from V and 0 bases from J, with 15 bases between. CDR3 size: 16 residues. CDR1 and CDR2 from the germline V gene are SGHNT and YYREEE (reference sequence). CDR3 loop: CASSPAVTISTDTQYF. The CDR3 DNA reads as TGTGCCAGCAGCCCGGCGGTGACTATCAGCACAGATACGCAGTATTTT. Complete variable domain (other parts from reference TRBV5-4 and TRBJ2-3): ETGVTQSPTHLIKTRGQQVTLRCSSQSGHNTVSWYQQALGQGPQFIFQYYREEENGRGNFPPRFSGLQFPNYSSELNVNALELDDSALYLCASSPAVTISTDTQYFGPGTRLTVL.

This clonotype was detected many times. CDR3 in DNA: TGTGCCAGCAGAACGACAGGACGAGCTTTCTTT. This gives the protein CASRTTGRAFF. The chain employs TRBV28 and TRBJ1-1; a possible D gene is TRBD1 (6 bases). V lost 6 bases and J 10 bases, leaving 12 bases between the germline ends. From germline, CDR1 is MDHEN and CDR2 SYDVKM. The CDR3 totals 11 residues.

This clonotype appeared a few times. This chain links TRBV6-2 or TRBV6-3 with TRBJ1-2; D may be TRBD1 (5 bases). CDR1 and CDR2 from the germline V gene are MNHEY and SVGEGT. Trimming stripped 8 bases from V and 5 bases from J, with 12 bases between. The CDR3 contains 12 residues. The CDR3 reads CASFRRGYGYTF. The CDR3 DNA sequence: TGTGCCAGCTTTAGAAGGGGATATGGCTACACCTTC.

The genes are TRBV20-1 and TRBJ2-7; D remains ambiguous. The V gene's germline CDR1 is DFQATT and CDR2 SNEGSKA (reference sequence). There are 15 residues in the CDR3. The V gene lost 2 bases and the J gene lost 2 bases, with 16 bases spanning the gap. DNA for the CDR3: TGCAGTGCTAGACTACGACACCTGACCACCTACGAGCAGTACTTC. Translating it yields CSARLRHLTTYEQYF.

This sequence joins TRBV4-3 and TRBJ2-1; D not resolved. The CDR3 totals 12 residues. Germline CDR1 reads LGHNA; CDR2 reads YSLEER. V gave up 4 bases and J gave up 9 bases, with 10 bases separating them. The CDR3 nucleotides read TGCGCCAGCAGCCGGCACTATGGTGAGCAGTTCTTC. It specifies CASSRHYGEQFF.

Ten or more counts support this clonotype. The V gene is TRBV7-6, the J gene TRBJ2-1; D ambiguous. CDR1 and CDR2 (germline): SGHVS, FNYEAQ. The CDR3 length is 11 residues. V was trimmed by 5 bases and J by 9 bases, leaving 8 bases between them. The CDR3 nucleotides are TGTGCCAGCAGCCCCGCGGCTGAGCAGTTCTTC. It yields the protein CASSPAAEQFF.

The CDR3 nucleotides read TGCAGTGCTAGCGGTAGAGTATCGGATAATTCACCCCTCCACTTT. Translating it yields CSASGRVSDNSPLHF. The genes are TRBV20-1 and TRBJ1-6; D remains ambiguous. V was shortened by 3 bases and J by 5 bases, with 14 bases between the two germline ends. This CDR3 comprises 15 residues. The germline gives CDR1 DFQATT, CDR2 SNEGSKA (reference sequence).

The rearrangement joins TRBV20-1 to TRBJ2-3; 11 nucleotides align to TRBD2. V shed 5 bases, J shed 1 base, and the junction held 5 bases outside the gene matches. The CDR3 has 15 residues. Per germline, CDR1 DFQATT and CDR2 SNEGSKA (reference sequence). In DNA form, the CDR3 reads TGCAGTGCTGAGGGACTAGCGGACCGCACAGATACGCAGTATTTT. This codes for CSAEGLADRTDTQYF.

This clonotype has more than one count but fewer than ten. This chain uses TRBV7-2 with TRBJ1-6, with D unresolved. Trimming took 4 bases from V and 9 from J, leaving 22 bases between them. From germline, CDR1 is SGHTA and CDR2 FQGNSA. The CDR3 runs to 17 residues. CDR3 protein: CASSSGPLGETASPLHF. CDR3 coding DNA: TGTGCCAGCAGCTCCGGACCACTTGGGGAAACAGCTTCACCCCTCCACTTT.

This clonotype was observed many times. The J gene is TRBJ1-1, the V gene TRBV12-3 or TRBV12-4; the match to TRBD1 covers 9 bases. The CDR3 spans 16 residues. V lost 5 bases to trimming and J lost 1 base; unmatched junction nucleotides: 8. The CDR3 DNA reads TGTGCCAGCAGTACAGGGGGCCCTAATTGGAACACTGAAGCTTTCTTT. It codes for CASSTGGPNWNTEAFF.

The CDR3 spells CSATGTGYNQPQHF. CDR3 in DNA: TGCAGTGCTACCGGGACAGGGTACAATCAGCCCCAGCATTTT. This rearrangement joins TRBV20-1 to TRBJ1-5; 9 bases match TRBD1. The V gene end was trimmed by 4 bases and the J gene end by 3 bases; junction bases not matched to a gene: 4. The germline V gene encodes CDR1 DFQATT and CDR2 SNEGSKA (reference sequence). The CDR3 contains 14 residues.

The V gene is TRBV4-1, the J gene TRBJ2-1, with 10 bases aligning to TRBD2. Per germline, CDR1 MGHRA and CDR2 YSYEKL. CDR3 length: 15 residues. The junction had 5 bases not matched to a gene; V was cut back by 2 bases and J by 7 bases. In nucleotides, the CDR3 is TGCGCCAGCAGCCAACTAGCGGGAGCCACTAATGAGCAGTTCTTC. It is translated as CASSQLAGATNEQFF.

This clonotype was detected a few times. V usage is TRBV12-3 or TRBV12-4 and J usage is TRBJ2-1; the D is unclear. The CDR3 length is 15 residues. Trimming shortened V by 6 bases and J by 8 bases, and 20 bases separated the two germline ends. The CDR3 reads CASSPRVSRNDEQFF. Here the CDR3 DNA reads TGTGCCAGCAGCCCACGGGTCTCCCGAAACGATGAGCAGTTCTTC.

The V call is TRBV5-5, the J call TRBJ2-1; TRBD2 aligns across 10 bases. This CDR3 is 17 amino acids long. Germline loops: CDR1 SGHKS, CDR2 YYEKEE (reference sequence). After removal of 1 base from V and 4 bases from J, the junction contained 8 bases not matched to a gene. CDR3 sequence reads: CASSLTAGTSAYNEQFF. The DNA for the CDR3 is TGTGCCAGCAGCTTGACGGCCGGGACTAGCGCTTACAATGAGCAGTTCTTC.

This clonotype was seen ten or more times. The chain employs TRBV19 and TRBJ2-1; 8 bases align to TRBD2. Trimming at V came to 5 bases and at J to 13 bases, leaving 16 bases not matched to a gene. CDR1 is LNHDA and CDR2 is SQIVND in the germline V gene (reference sequence). The CDR3 is 15 residues long. This chain's CDR3 is CASSPTPTSGPTQFF. The CDR3 region has the DNA TGTGCCAGTAGTCCTACCCCAACTAGCGGTCCGACCCAGTTCTTC. Based on the CDR3 plus reference TRBV19 and TRBJ2-1, the full variable domain is DGGITQSPKYLFRKEGQNVTLSCEQNLNHDAMYWYRQDPGQGLRLIYYSQIVNDFQKGDIAEGYSVSREKKESFPLTVTSAQKNPTAFYLCASSPTPTSGPTQFFGPGTRLTVL.

The chain is built from TRBV30 and TRBJ1-1, with 12 bases matching TRBD1. V shed 6 bases, J shed 0 bases, and the junction held 11 bases outside the gene matches. The CDR3 runs to 17 residues. Germline-derived CDR1 and CDR2 are GTSNPN and SVGIG (reference sequence). CDR3 nucleotides: TGTGCCTGCGGGACAGGGGGCTCGAGCTTCATGAACACTGAAGCTTTCTTT. Its translation is CACGTGGSSFMNTEAFF.

The chain couples TRBV14 to TRBJ1-4, with D possibly TRBD1 on 6 matching bases. There are 13 residues in the CDR3. The germline CDR1 and CDR2 sequences are SGHDN and FVKESK. The V gene lost 9 bases and the J gene lost 5 bases, with 13 bases spanning the gap. CDR3 sequence: CASGGGMNEKLFF. The CDR3 DNA reads as TGTGCCAGTGGGGGGGGCATGAATGAAAAACTGTTTTTT.

As to this clonotype: A single base separates this from a much larger clone, so it may be a read error. The chain is built from TRBV11-3 and TRBJ2-1, with TRBD2 identical over 9 bases. V shed 2 bases and J 8 bases; nucleotides not matched to a gene: 7. CDR3 length: 15 residues. Germline V gene lookup returns CDR1 SGHNT and CDR2 YENEEA. CDR3 protein: CASSLRGTSSDEQFF. The CDR3 region has the DNA TGTGCCAGCAGCTTAAGGGGGACTAGCAGCGATGAGCAGTTCTTC.

This clonotype has at least ten counts. This chain connects TRBV30 to TRBJ2-7; D is ambiguous. The CDR3 contains 12 residues. V was pared by 5 bases and J by 0 bases, with 8 bases between. Germline V CDR1 and CDR2: GTSNPN, SVGIG (reference sequence). This CDR3 reads CAWQALSYEQYF. The CDR3 DNA is TGTGCCTGGCAGGCCCTCTCCTACGAGCAGTACTTC.

In its sample, this clonotype was seen many times. The chain combines TRBV7-6 with TRBJ2-3; unclear D gene. Germline V gene sequence: CDR1 SGHVS, CDR2 FNYEAQ. This CDR3 is 18 amino acids long. V was cut by 3 bases and J by 3 bases, with 22 bases left in between. The CDR3 reads CASSFRAGPLGPTDTQYF. CDR3 bases: TGTGCCAGCAGCTTCCGGGCCGGGCCACTCGGGCCTACAGATACGCAGTATTTT.

This clonotype occurred a few times. The V and J genes are TRBV7-9 and TRBJ2-3; TRBD2 agrees at 12 bases. CDR1 SEHNR and CDR2 FQNEAQ come from the germline V gene (reference sequence). This CDR3 region has 15 residues. Losses at the gene ends were 2 bases for V and 5 bases for J; bases not matched to a gene: 2. The CDR3 DNA reads TGTGCCAGCAGCTTACTGGGACTAGCGGGAGATACGCAGTATTTT. It yields the protein CASSLLGLAGDTQYF.